This entry describes one T cell receptor beta chain. Its antigen is as yet unknown. Repertoires were generated with immunoSEQ multiplex PCR, while TCRdb's copy carries only in-frame clones and drops some. The data show 150,000 to 200,000 clones, with 65% to 80% seen just once and roughly a tenth held by the top ten. Nashville, Tennessee was home to all donors, each a Caucasian adult. The study separated CD4+ cells into CD45RA+ naive and CD45RA-negative memory subsets. This record comes from a study of shared clonotypes between healthy human individuals. Germline CDR1 KGHSH, CDR2 LQKENI. With 3 bases clipped from V and 6 bases from J, the junction kept 5 bases outside the gene matches. CDR3 length: 15 residues. Study-level points and caveats: Only blood underwent sampling, and tissue repertoires likely differ.

The chain links TRBV18 to TRBJ2-7, with 13 bases that match TRBD2. Sequenced input: memory CD4+ T cells sorted from blood. Documented subset: CD45RA-negative fraction. The TCR comes from a young man in good health. The CDR3 sequence: CASSPGTSGNSEQYF. As DNA, the CDR3 is TGTGCCAGCTCACCCGGGACTAGCGGGAACTCCGAGCAGTACTTC. Full variable domain (missing parts from reference TRBV18 and TRBJ2-7): NAGVMQNPRHLVRRRGQEARLRCSPMKGHSHVYWYRQLPEEGLKFMVYLQKENIIDESGMPKERFSAEFPKEGPSILRIQQVVRGDSAAYFCASSPGTSGNSEQYFGPGTRLTVT.